This passage covers 11 T cell receptor beta chains from one sample sequenced in a study of blood T cell repertoires in COVID-19. TCRdb keeps only in-frame clones here, not all; method: immunoSEQ multiplex PCR. The data show 90,000 to 120,000 clones, about 75% seen once. The sequencing sample was made of peripheral blood. The source is an elderly man with acute or convalescent COVID-19.

The chain has TRBV12-3 or TRBV12-4 and TRBJ1-6; 8 nucleotides line up with TRBD1. The CDR3 length is 12 residues. Trimming removed 8 bases from V and 16 bases from J; junction bases left unmatched: 10. CDR3 coding DNA: TGTGCCAGCTTTCCCGGACAGGGCCCACTCCACTTT. Translated, it gives CASFPGQGPLHF.

The rearrangement joins TRBV27 to TRBJ2-1; TRBD1 aligns across 12 bases. The CDR3 sequence is 15 residues long. In germline, CDR1 is MNHEY, CDR2 SMNVEV (reference sequence). The V segment lost 0 bases and the J segment 10 bases; nucleotides outside the gene matches: 4. For the CDR3, the DNA is TGTGCCAGCAGTTTATCGGGACAGGGGGCTGGGGAGCAGTTCTTC. Translation gives CASSLSGQGAGEQFF.

This clone was seen more than once but under ten times. The chain combines TRBV3-1 (or the pseudogene TRBV3-2) with TRBJ1-2; 9 bases match TRBD1. Losses at the gene ends were 4 bases for V and 8 bases for J; bases not matched to a gene: 8. Per the germline V gene, CDR1 is LGHDT and CDR2 is YNNKEL (reference sequence). The CDR3 has 14 amino acids. The CDR3 is CASSRQQGARGYTF. As DNA, the CDR3 is TGTGCCAGCAGCCGACAACAGGGGGCTAGAGGCTACACCTTC.

The rearrangement links TRBV6-5 to TRBJ2-2, with a possible D match to TRBD1 (6 bases). Per germline, CDR1 MNHEY and CDR2 SVGAGI. V gave up 3 bases and J gave up 3 bases, with 8 bases separating them. The CDR3 has 14 amino acids. The CDR3 nucleotides read TGTGCCAGCAGTTATACAGGGCACACCGGGGAGCTGTTTTTT. Translated: CASSYTGHTGELFF.

The gene calls are TRBV28 and TRBJ1-3; TRBD1 is a possible D gene (6 bases). The germline gives CDR1 MDHEN, CDR2 SYDVKM. CDR3 length equals 17 residues. The V and J ends lost 4 bases and 0 bases respectively, with 16 bases between them. The CDR3 here is CASSSRQARDSGNTIYF. As DNA, the CDR3 is TGTGCCAGCAGTTCCCGACAGGCAAGGGACTCTGGAAACACCATATATTTT.

The chain links TRBV15 to TRBJ2-7; D unresolved. V was pared by 3 bases and J by 3 bases, with 6 bases between. The CDR3 is made up of 12 amino acids. Germline V gene data show CDR1 as LNHNV and CDR2 as YYDKDF (reference sequence). This CDR3 reads CATSRHNYEQYF. The CDR3, as DNA: TGTGCCACCAGCAGGCACAACTACGAGCAGTACTTC.

The CDR3 DNA sequence: TGTGCCAGCAGTCCCCTATTAGCGGGAGAGGAAGAGACCCAGTACTTC. Translating gives CASSPLLAGEEETQYF. V is TRBV28 and J is TRBJ2-5; the match to TRBD2 covers 9 bases. The CDR3 length is 16 residues. The trim removed 5 bases at V and 3 bases at J, leaving 10 bases unmatched. Germline values: CDR1 MDHEN, CDR2 SYDVKM.

V usage is TRBV9 and J usage is TRBJ2-5, with D maybe TRBD1 (6 bases). The germline V gene encodes CDR1 SGDLS and CDR2 YYNGEE. With 4 bases removed from V and 5 bases from J, the gap between germline ends came to 12 bases. The CDR3 has 13 residues. This chain's CDR3 is CASSPTGYETQYF. In DNA, the CDR3 is TGTGCCAGCAGCCCTACAGGGTACGAGACCCAGTACTTC.

This chain links TRBV9 with TRBJ1-2; tentatively, D is TRBD1 (5 bases). The V and J ends lost 4 bases and 3 bases respectively, with 19 bases between them. This CDR3 has 16 amino acids. From germline, CDR1 is SGDLS and CDR2 YYNGEE. CDR3 region: CASSTSEAQGYYGYTF. CDR3 bases: TGTGCCAGCAGCACCTCCGAGGCCCAGGGCTACTATGGCTACACCTTC.

As DNA, the CDR3 is TGTGCCAGCAGCTTAGAGGCAGGGGGATACACCGGGGAGCTGTTTTTT. Translating it yields CASSLEAGGYTGELFF. The rearrangement links TRBV7-2 to TRBJ2-2; 7 bases map to TRBD1. Germline CDR1 is SGHTA and CDR2 is FQGNSA. The J segment lost 3 bases and the V segment lost 1 base, leaving 5 bases of the junction unmatched. The CDR3 loop spans 16 amino acids.

Here the CDR3 DNA reads TGTGCCAGCAGCTTGGGCATCGGCACCGGGGAGCTGTTTTTT. Its translation is CASSLGIGTGELFF. This chain uses TRBV7-2 with TRBJ2-2; D ambiguous. Trimming left V 3 bases short and J 4 bases short, with 9 bases between. Germline loops: CDR1 SGHTA, CDR2 FQGNSA. The CDR3 runs 14 residues.